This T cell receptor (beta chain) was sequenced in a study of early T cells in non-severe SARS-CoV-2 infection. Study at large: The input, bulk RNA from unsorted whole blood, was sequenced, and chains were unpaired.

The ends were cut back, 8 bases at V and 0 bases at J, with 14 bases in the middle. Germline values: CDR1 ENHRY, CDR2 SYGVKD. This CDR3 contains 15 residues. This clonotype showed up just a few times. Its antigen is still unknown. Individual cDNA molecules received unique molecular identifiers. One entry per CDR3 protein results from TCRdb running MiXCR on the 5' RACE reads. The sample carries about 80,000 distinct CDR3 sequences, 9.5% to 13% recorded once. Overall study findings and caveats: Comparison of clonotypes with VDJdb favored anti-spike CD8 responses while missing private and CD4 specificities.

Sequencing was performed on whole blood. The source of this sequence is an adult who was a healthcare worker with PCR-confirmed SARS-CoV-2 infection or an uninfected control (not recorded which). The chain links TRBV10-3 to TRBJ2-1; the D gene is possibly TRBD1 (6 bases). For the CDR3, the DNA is TGTGCCATCGCCGCGAAGGACAGCTCCTACAATGAGCAGTTCTTC. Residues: CAIAAKDSSYNEQFF.